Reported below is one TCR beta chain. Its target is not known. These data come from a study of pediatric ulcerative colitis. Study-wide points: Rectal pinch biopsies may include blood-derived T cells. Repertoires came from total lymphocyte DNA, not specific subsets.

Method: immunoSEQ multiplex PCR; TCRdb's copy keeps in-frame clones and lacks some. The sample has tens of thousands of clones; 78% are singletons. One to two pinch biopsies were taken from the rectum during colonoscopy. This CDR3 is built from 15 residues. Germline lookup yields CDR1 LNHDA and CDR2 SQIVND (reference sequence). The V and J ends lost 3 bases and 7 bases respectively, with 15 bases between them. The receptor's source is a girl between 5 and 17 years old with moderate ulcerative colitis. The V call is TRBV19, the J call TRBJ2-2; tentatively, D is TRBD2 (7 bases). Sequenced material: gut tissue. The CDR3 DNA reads TGTGCCAGTAGTATCCCGGGGGGCTACCACGGGGAGCTGTTTTTT. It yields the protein CASSIPGGYHGELFF.